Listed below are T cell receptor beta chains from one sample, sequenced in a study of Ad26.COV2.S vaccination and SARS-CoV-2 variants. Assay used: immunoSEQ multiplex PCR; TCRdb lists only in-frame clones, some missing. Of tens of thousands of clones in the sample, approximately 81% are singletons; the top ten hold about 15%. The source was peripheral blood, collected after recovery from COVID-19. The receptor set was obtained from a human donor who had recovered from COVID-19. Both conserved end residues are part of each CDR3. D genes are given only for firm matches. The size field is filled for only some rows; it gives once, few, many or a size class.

DNA: TGTGCCATCAGTGTCCAGCCTAGGGAGACCCAGTACTTC
CDR3: CAISVQPRETQYF
size: .
D: .
V: TRBV10-3
J: TRBJ2-5

DNA: TGTGCCAGCAGTTACTCGGGGGGCGCGGGAGAGACCCAGTACTTC
CDR3: CASSYSGGAGETQYF
size: .
D: .
V: TRBV6-5
J: TRBJ2-5

DNA: TGTGCCAGCAGCCAACAGGGGGCCGCTGAAGCTTTCTTT
CDR3: CASSQQGAAEAFF
size: .
D: TRBD1
V: TRBV7-9
J: TRBJ1-1

DNA: TGTGCCAGCAGCGTAGAAATCCCAGATACGCAGTATTTT
CDR3: CASSVEIPDTQYF
size: once
D: .
V: TRBV9
J: TRBJ2-3

DNA: TGTGCCAGCAGCCACCGGGACGGTTCCTACGAGCAGTACTTC
CDR3: CASSHRDGSYEQYF
size: .
D: .
V: TRBV7-9
J: TRBJ2-7

DNA: TGTGCCAGCAGCTTGATTACTCCAGAGACCCAGTACTTC
CDR3: CASSLITPETQYF
size: .
D: .
V: TRBV5-6
J: TRBJ2-5

DNA: TGTGCCAGCAGCAAAACGGGCCGTAGCTCCTACAATGAGCAGTTCTTC
CDR3: CASSKTGRSSYNEQFF
size: .
D: .
V: TRBV7-8
J: TRBJ2-1

DNA: TGCAGCGTTGTTGAGGGGTCTGTTGGCTACACCTTC
CDR3: CSVVEGSVGYTF
size: few
D: .
V: TRBV29-1
J: TRBJ1-2

DNA: TGTGCCAGCAGTTACGGGACAGGGGGCCGTCAGCCCCAGCATTTT
CDR3: CASSYGTGGRQPQHF
size: .
D: TRBD1
V: TRBV6-6
J: TRBJ1-5

DNA: TGTGCTAGTGGTTTGGGGGACCTAGAGGGTGAAAAACTGTTTTTT
CDR3: CASGLGDLEGEKLFF
size: once
D: .
V: TRBV12-5
J: TRBJ1-4

DNA: TGTGCCAGCTCACCAGTACGGGATGAGCAGTTCTTC
CDR3: CASSPVRDEQFF
size: .
D: .
V: TRBV18
J: TRBJ2-1

DNA: TGTGCCAGTAGTATTGAAGGGATTGATAGCAATCAGCCCCAGCATTTT
CDR3: CASSIEGIDSNQPQHF
size: .
D: .
V: TRBV19
J: TRBJ1-5

DNA: TGTGCCAGCAGCTTGCAGGTCACAGATACGCAGTATTTT
CDR3: CASSLQVTDTQYF
size: .
D: .
V: TRBV7-2
J: TRBJ2-3

DNA: TGTGCCAGCAGGGGGGGGAGCTCCTATAATTCACCCCTCCACTTT
CDR3: CASRGGSSYNSPLHF
size: .
D: TRBD1
V: TRBV19
J: TRBJ1-6

DNA: TGTGCCACCAGTGCCATCGCCGGTAATGAGCAGTTCTTC
CDR3: CATSAIAGNEQFF
size: .
D: .
V: TRBV24-1
J: TRBJ2-1

DNA: TGTGCCAGCAGTCCCGGGACAGGGGGCAAGCAGCCCCAGCATTTT
CDR3: CASSPGTGGKQPQHF
size: .
D: TRBD1
V: TRBV6-2/TRBV6-3
J: TRBJ1-5

DNA: TGTGCCAGCAGTTTGGCTAGCGGGAGTAGCACAGATACGCAGTATTTT
CDR3: CASSLASGSSTDTQYF
size: .
D: TRBD2
V: TRBV6-5
J: TRBJ2-3

DNA: TGTGCCAGCACCTTTGGACAGGGAACCTATGGCTACACCTTC
CDR3: CASTFGQGTYGYTF
size: .
D: TRBD1
V: TRBV6-6
J: TRBJ1-2

DNA: TGTGCCAGCAGTGAAACCCGGACAGGTTCTGAAGCTTTCTTT
CDR3: CASSETRTGSEAFF
size: .
D: TRBD1
V: TRBV2
J: TRBJ1-1

DNA: TGTGCCAGCAGCCACCCCAGGGGGGACTTGATTGCTGGAAACACCATATATTTT
CDR3: CASSHPRGDLIAGNTIYF
size: .
D: TRBD1
V: TRBV4-2
J: TRBJ1-3

DNA: TGTGCCAGCAGTACCCGACATGTAGAGCAGTACTTC
CDR3: CASSTRHVEQYF
size: .
D: .
V: TRBV2
J: TRBJ2-7

DNA: TGCGCCAGCAGCCGAAGGGAGGGAGATAACTATGGCTACACCTTC
CDR3: CASSRREGDNYGYTF
size: few
D: .
V: TRBV4-1
J: TRBJ1-2

DNA: TGTGCCAGCAGTGATCCCGGGAGGAGAAATGAAAAACTGTTTTTT
CDR3: CASSDPGRRNEKLFF
size: many
D: .
V: TRBV6-1
J: TRBJ1-4

DNA: TGTGCCAGCAGCGTAGCTTATAGCGGGAACGATGAGCAGTTCTTC
CDR3: CASSVAYSGNDEQFF
size: once
D: TRBD2
V: TRBV9
J: TRBJ2-1

DNA: TGTGCCAGCACCTCCGGGACCGGTGATGGCTACACCTTC
CDR3: CASTSGTGDGYTF
size: .
D: .
V: TRBV14
J: TRBJ1-2

DNA: TGTGCCAGCAGCCAAGATACACTAGCGGGGCACAATGAGCAGTTCTTC
CDR3: CASSQDTLAGHNEQFF
size: .
D: TRBD2
V: TRBV14
J: TRBJ2-1

DNA: TGTGCCAGCTCACTGAACAGGGGGCGAGAGACCCAGTACTTC
CDR3: CASSLNRGRETQYF
size: .
D: TRBD1
V: TRBV18
J: TRBJ2-5

DNA: TGTGCCAGCAGCGTATCAGGGAGGGATACGCAGTATTTT
CDR3: CASSVSGRDTQYF
size: once
D: .
V: TRBV9
J: TRBJ2-3

DNA: TGCGCCAGCAGCTTGAGAGGGAACACTGAAGCTTTCTTT
CDR3: CASSLRGNTEAFF
size: .
D: .
V: TRBV5-1
J: TRBJ1-1

DNA: TGTGCTAGTGGTGAGACAGGGAGCAATCAGCCCCAGCATTTT
CDR3: CASGETGSNQPQHF
size: .
D: TRBD1
V: TRBV12-5
J: TRBJ1-5

DNA: TGTGCCAGCAGGGGGGGCGGGGGCAATGGCTACACCTTC
CDR3: CASRGGGGNGYTF
size: .
D: .
V: TRBV12-3/TRBV12-4
J: TRBJ1-2

DNA: TGTGCCAGCCTACCCTCCCGGAACACCGGGGAGCTGTTTTTT
CDR3: CASLPSRNTGELFF
size: .
D: .
V: TRBV11-3
J: TRBJ2-2

DNA: TGCGCCTGCCTGGCGGGCAGGGTTCGTTATAATTCACCCCTCCACTTT
CDR3: CACLAGRVRYNSPLHF
size: few
D: .
V: TRBV5-1
J: TRBJ1-6

DNA: TGTGCCACCAGCAGAGGGACGAAAATGAGGGAAAAACTGTTTTTT
CDR3: CATSRGTKMREKLFF
size: .
D: .
V: TRBV15
J: TRBJ1-4

DNA: TGTGCCAGCAGCTTTCTTTCCGGGACAGGGAGTTCACCCCTCCACTTT
CDR3: CASSFLSGTGSSPLHF
size: .
D: TRBD1
V: TRBV7-9
J: TRBJ1-6

DNA: TGTGCCAGCAGTTACCGGGACAGGGCCTTGCAGTACTTC
CDR3: CASSYRDRALQYF
size: .
D: TRBD1
V: TRBV6-2/TRBV6-3
J: TRBJ2-7

DNA: TGCGCCAGCAGCTTGGGGGGAGCAGGGGCGAACACTGAAGCTTTCTTT
CDR3: CASSLGGAGANTEAFF
size: .
D: .
V: TRBV5-1
J: TRBJ1-1

DNA: TGCAGCGTCGATAAAGGTGGGACAGGGGAGAACACTGAAGCTTTCTTT
CDR3: CSVDKGGTGENTEAFF
size: few
D: TRBD1
V: TRBV29-1
J: TRBJ1-1

DNA: TGTGCCAGCAGCCGGACAGGGGAGTGGGCCGGGGAGCTGTTTTTT
CDR3: CASSRTGEWAGELFF
size: .
D: TRBD1
V: TRBV6-5
J: TRBJ2-2

DNA: TGTGCCAGCAGGTTGGGAGGAGACATTCAGTACTTC
CDR3: CASRLGGDIQYF
size: .
D: .
V: TRBV6-5
J: TRBJ2-4

DNA: TGTGCCAGCAGCCAATTGGGCAACGAGCAGTACTTC
CDR3: CASSQLGNEQYF
size: few
D: .
V: TRBV3-1/TRBV3-2
J: TRBJ2-7

DNA: TGTGCCAGTAGTTCTTTCGGTGGAAACACCATATATTTT
CDR3: CASSSFGGNTIYF
size: .
D: .
V: TRBV19
J: TRBJ1-3

DNA: TGTGCCAGCAGTGCCTCTAGCGGTCCCAACTACGAGCAGTACTTC
CDR3: CASSASSGPNYEQYF
size: .
D: TRBD2
V: TRBV25-1
J: TRBJ2-7

DNA: TGTGCCAGCAGCTTGGACGGGAGGGGCAATCAGCCCCAGCATTTT
CDR3: CASSLDGRGNQPQHF
size: once
D: .
V: TRBV5-4
J: TRBJ1-5

DNA: TGCGCCAGCAGCTTGTTTGGAGCAGGGTACGCCGGGGAGCTGTTTTTT
CDR3: CASSLFGAGYAGELFF
size: .
D: .
V: TRBV5-1
J: TRBJ2-2

DNA: TGTGCCATCAGTGAGCCCGGACGGACTGAAGCTTTCTTT
CDR3: CAISEPGRTEAFF
size: .
D: .
V: TRBV10-3
J: TRBJ1-1